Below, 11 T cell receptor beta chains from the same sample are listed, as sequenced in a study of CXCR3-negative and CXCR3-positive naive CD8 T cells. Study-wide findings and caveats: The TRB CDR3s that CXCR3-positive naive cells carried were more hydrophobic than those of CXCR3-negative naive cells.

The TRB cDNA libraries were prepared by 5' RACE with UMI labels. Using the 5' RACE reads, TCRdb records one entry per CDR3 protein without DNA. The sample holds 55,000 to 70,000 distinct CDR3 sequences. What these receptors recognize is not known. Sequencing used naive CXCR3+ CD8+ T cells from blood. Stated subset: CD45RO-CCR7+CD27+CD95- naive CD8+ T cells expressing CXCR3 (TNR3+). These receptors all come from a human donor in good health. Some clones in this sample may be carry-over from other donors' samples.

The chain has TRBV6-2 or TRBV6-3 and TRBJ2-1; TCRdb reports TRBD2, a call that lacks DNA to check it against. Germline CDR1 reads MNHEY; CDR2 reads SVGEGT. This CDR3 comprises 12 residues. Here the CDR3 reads CASSTSSDEQFF.

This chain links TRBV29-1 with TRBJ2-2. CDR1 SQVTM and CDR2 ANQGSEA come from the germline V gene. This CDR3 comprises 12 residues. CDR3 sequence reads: CSVVADTGELFF.

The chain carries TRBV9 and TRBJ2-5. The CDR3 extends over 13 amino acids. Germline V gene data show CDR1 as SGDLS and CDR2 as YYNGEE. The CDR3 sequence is CASSARFGETQYF.

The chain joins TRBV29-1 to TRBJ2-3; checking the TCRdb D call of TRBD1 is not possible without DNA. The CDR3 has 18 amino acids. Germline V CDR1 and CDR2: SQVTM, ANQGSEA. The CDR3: CSVEEGTPQGPITDTQYF.

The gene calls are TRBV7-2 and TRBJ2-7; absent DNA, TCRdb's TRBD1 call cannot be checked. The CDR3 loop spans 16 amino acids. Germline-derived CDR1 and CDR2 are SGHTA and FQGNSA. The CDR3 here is CASSSRQGARGEEQYF. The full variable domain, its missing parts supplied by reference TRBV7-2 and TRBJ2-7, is GAGVSQSPSNKVTEKGKDVELRCDPISGHTALYWYRQSLGQGLEFLIYFQGNSAPDKSGLPSDRFSAERTGGSVSTLTIQRTQQEDSAVYLCASSSRQGARGEEQYFGPGTRLTVT.

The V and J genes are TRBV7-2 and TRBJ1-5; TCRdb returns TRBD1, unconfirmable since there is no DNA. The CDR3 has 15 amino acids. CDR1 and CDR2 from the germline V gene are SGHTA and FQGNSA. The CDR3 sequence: CASSLPGQNNQPQHF.

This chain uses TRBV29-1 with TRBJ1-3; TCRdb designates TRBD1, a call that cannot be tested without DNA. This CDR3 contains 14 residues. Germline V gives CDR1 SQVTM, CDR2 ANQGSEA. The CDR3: CSGTGTDSGNTIYF. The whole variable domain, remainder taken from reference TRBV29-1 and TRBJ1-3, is SAVISQKPSRDICQRGTSLTIQCQVDSQVTMMFWYRQQPGQSLTLIATANQGSEATYESGFVIDKFPISRPNLTFSTLTVSNMSPEDSSIYLCSGTGTDSGNTIYFGEGSWLTVV.

CDR3: CASSSFRTGGIAQTINYGYTF. This chain connects TRBV7-2 to TRBJ1-2; checking the TCRdb D call of TRBD1 is not possible without DNA. CDR3 size: 21 residues. CDR1 SGHTA and CDR2 FQGNSA come from the germline V gene.

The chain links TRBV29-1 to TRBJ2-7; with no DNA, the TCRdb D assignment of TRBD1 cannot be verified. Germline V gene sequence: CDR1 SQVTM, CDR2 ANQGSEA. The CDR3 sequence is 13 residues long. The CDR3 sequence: CSVPTGPTYEQYF.

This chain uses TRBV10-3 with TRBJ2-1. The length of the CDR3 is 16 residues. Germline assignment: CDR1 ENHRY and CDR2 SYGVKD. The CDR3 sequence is CAISESEQNLNNEQFF.

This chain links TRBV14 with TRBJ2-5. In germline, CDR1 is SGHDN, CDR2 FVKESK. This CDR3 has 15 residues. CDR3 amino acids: CASSQERMYQETQYF.